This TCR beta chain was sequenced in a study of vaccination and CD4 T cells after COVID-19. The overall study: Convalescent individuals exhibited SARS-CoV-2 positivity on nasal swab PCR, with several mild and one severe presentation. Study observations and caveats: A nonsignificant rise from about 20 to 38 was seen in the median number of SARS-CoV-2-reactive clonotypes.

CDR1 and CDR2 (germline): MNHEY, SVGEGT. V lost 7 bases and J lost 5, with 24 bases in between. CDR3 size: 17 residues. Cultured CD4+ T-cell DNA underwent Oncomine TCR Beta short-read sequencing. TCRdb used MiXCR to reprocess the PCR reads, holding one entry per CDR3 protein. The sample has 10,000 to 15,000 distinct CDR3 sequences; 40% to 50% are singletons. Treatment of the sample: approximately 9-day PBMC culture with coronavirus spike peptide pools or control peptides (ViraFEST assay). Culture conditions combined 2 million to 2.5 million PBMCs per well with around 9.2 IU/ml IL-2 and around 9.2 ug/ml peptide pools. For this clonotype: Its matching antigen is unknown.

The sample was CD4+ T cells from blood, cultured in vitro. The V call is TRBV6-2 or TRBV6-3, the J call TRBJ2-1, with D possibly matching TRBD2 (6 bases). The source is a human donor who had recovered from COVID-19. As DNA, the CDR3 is TGTGCCAGCAATACTAAATCACGTGGAGTAGCGGACAATGAGCAGTTCTTC. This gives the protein CASNTKSRGVADNEQFF.